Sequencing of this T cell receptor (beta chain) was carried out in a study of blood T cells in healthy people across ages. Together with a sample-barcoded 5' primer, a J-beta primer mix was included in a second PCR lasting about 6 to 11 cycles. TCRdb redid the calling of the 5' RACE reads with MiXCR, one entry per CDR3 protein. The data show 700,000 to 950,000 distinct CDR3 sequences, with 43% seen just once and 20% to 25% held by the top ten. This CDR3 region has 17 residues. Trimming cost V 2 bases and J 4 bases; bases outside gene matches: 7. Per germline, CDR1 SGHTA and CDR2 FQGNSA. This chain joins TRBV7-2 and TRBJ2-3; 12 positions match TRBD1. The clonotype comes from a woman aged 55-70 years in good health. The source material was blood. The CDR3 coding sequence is TGTGCCAGCAGCTTAAGGGCGGGACAGGGGGCGGCAGATACGCAGTATTTT. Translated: CASSLRAGQGAADTQYF. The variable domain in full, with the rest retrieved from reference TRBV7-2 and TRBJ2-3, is GAGVSQSPSNKVTEKGKDVELRCDPISGHTALYWYRQSLGQGLEFLIYFQGNSAPDKSGLPSDRFSAERTGGSVSTLTIQRTQQEDSAVYLCASSLRAGQGAADTQYFGPGTRLTVL.